This T cell receptor (beta chain) was sequenced for a study of metastatic and nonmetastatic thyroid tumors. Study results and caveats: Malignant thyroid tumors reportedly had TCR beta diversity that was significantly higher than in benign nodules, in blood and tumor.

Every patient was untreated before thyroid surgery. This clone was seen repeatedly, ten times or more. Its specificity is unknown. MiXCR was used by TCRdb to re-call the PCR reads. The table shows some 36,000 clones, with roughly 17% occurring only once. The receptor was derived from a male donor with papillary thyroid cancer or a benign thyroid nodule (not recorded which). Some clones in this sample may be carry-over from other donors' samples. Material for sequencing was blood.

The CDR3: CASSRPGYEQFF. CDR3 coding DNA: TGTGCCAGCAGCCGACCGGGATATGAGCAGTTCTTC. The genes are TRBV7-2 and TRBJ2-1, with TRBD2 as a possible D gene (5 bases). The germline CDR1 and CDR2 sequences are SGHTA and FQGNSA. The CDR3 extends over 12 amino acids. V shed 5 bases and J shed 8 bases, with 10 bases lying between them. Complete variable domain (other parts from reference TRBV7-2 and TRBJ2-1): GAGVSQSPSNKVTEKGKDVELRCDPISGHTALYWYRQSLGQGLEFLIYFQGNSAPDKSGLPSDRFSAERTGGSVSTLTIQRTQQEDSAVYLCASSRPGYEQFFGPGTRLTVL.